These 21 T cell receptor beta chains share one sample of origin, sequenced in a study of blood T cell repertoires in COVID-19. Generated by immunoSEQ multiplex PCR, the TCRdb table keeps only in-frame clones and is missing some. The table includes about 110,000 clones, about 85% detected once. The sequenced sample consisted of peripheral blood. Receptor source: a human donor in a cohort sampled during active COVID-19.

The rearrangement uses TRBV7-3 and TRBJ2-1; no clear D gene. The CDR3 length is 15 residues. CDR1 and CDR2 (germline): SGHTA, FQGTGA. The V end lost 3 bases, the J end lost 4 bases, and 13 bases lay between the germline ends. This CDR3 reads CASSLTSTEYNEQFF. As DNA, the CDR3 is TGTGCCAGCAGCTTGACCTCGACTGAGTACAATGAGCAGTTCTTC.

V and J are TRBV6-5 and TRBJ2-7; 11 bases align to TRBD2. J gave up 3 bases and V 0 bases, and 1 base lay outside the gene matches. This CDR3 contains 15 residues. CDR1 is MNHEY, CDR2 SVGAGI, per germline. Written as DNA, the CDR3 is TGTGCCAGCAGTTACTCGACTAGCGGGGACTACGAGCAGTACTTC. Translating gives CASSYSTSGDYEQYF.

The CDR3 is CASSPSDRGNSPLHF. CDR3 DNA: TGTGCCAGCAGCCCTTCCGACAGGGGAAATTCACCCCTCCACTTT. V and J are TRBV14 and TRBJ1-6; 8 bases agree with TRBD1. CDR3 size: 15 residues. The germline V gene has CDR1 SGHDN and CDR2 FVKESK. After removal of 4 bases from V and 7 bases from J, the junction contained 6 bases not matched to a gene.

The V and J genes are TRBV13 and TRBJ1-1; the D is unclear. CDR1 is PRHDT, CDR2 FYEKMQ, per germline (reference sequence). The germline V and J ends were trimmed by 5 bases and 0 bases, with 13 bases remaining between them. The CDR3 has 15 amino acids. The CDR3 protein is CASSQLLLLNTEAFF. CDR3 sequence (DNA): TGTGCCAGCAGCCAACTCTTGCTTCTGAACACTGAAGCTTTCTTT.

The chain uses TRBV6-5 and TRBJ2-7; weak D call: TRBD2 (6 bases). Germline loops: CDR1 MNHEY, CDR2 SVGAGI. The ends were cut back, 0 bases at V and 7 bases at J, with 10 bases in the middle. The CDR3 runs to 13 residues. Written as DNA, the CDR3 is TGTGCCAGCAGTTACTCGGGGGGTTGGGAGCAGTACTTC. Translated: CASSYSGGWEQYF.

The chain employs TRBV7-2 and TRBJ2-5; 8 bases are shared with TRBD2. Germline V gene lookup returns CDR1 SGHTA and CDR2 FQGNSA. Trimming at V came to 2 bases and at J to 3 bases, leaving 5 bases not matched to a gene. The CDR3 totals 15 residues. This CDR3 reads CASSLYSGGEETQYF. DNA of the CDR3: TGTGCCAGCAGCTTATACAGCGGGGGCGAAGAGACCCAGTACTTC.

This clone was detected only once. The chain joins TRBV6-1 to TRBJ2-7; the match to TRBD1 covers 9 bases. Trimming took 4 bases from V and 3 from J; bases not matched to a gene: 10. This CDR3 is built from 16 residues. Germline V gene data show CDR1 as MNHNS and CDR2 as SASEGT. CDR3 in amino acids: CASSVGSPGQGYEQYF. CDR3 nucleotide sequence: TGTGCCAGCAGTGTAGGATCTCCGGGACAGGGCTACGAGCAGTACTTC.

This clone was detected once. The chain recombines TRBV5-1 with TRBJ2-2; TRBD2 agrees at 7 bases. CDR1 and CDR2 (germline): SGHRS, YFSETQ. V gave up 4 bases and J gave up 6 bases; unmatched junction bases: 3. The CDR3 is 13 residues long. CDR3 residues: CASSLTSPGELFF. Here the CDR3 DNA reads TGCGCCAGCAGCCTGACTAGCCCCGGGGAGCTGTTTTTT. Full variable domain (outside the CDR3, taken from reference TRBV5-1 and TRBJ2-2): KAGVTQTPRYLIKTRGQQVTLSCSPISGHRSVSWYQQTPGQGLQFLFEYFSETQRNKGNFPGRFSGRQFSNSRSEMNVSTLELGDSALYLCASSLTSPGELFFGEGSRLTVL.

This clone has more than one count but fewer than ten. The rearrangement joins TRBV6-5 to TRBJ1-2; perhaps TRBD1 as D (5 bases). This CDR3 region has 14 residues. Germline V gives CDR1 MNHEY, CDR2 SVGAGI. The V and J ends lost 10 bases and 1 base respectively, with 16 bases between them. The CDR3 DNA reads TGTGCCACCGAATTTCTGACAGTTAACTATGGCTACACCTTC. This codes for CATEFLTVNYGYTF.

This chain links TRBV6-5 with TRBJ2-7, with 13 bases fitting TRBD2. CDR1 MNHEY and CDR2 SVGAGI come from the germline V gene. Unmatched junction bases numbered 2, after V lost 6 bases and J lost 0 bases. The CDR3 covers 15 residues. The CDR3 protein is CASSRTSGSSYEQYF. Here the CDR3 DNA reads TGTGCCAGCAGCCGGACTAGCGGGAGCTCCTACGAGCAGTACTTC.

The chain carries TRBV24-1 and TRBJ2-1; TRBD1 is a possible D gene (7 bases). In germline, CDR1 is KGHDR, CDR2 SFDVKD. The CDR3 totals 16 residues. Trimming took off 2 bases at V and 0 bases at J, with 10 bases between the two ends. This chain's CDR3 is CATSDSGGSSYNEQFF. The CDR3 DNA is TGTGCCACCAGTGATTCAGGGGGGAGCTCCTACAATGAGCAGTTCTTC.

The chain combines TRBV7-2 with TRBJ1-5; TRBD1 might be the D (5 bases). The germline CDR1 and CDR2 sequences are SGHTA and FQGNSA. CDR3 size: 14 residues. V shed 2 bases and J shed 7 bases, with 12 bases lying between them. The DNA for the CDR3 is TGTGCCAGCAGCTTAAGTTGGGGCAGGCAGCCCCAGCATTTT. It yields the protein CASSLSWGRQPQHF. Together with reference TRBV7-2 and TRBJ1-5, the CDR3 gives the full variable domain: GAGVSQSPSNKVTEKGKDVELRCDPISGHTALYWYRQSLGQGLEFLIYFQGNSAPDKSGLPSDRFSAERTGGSVSTLTIQRTQQEDSAVYLCASSLSWGRQPQHFGDGTRLSIL.

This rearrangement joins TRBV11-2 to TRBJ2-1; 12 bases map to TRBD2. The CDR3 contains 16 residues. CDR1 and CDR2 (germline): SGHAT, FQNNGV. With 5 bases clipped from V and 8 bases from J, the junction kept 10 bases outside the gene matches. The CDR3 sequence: CASSPTLAGGPYEQFF. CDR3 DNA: TGTGCCAGCAGCCCTACCCTAGCGGGAGGGCCCTATGAGCAGTTCTTC.

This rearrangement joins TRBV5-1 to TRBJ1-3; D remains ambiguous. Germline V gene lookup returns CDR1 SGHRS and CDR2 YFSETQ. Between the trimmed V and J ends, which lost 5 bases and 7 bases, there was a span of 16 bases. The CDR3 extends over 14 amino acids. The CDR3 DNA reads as TGCGCCAGCAGGCCGGAGCCTACGCGGAACACCATATATTTT. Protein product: CASRPEPTRNTIYF.

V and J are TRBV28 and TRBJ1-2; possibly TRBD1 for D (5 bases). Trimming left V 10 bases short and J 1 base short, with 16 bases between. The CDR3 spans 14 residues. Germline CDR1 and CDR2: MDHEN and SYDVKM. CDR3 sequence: CATGGAVNNYGYTF. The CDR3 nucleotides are TGTGCCACTGGAGGGGCAGTTAATAACTATGGCTACACCTTC.

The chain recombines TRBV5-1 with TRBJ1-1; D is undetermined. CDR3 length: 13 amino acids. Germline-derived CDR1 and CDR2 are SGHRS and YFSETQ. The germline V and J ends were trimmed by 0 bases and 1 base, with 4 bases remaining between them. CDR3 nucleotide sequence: TGCGCCAGCAGCTTGGACACGAACACTGAAGCTTTCTTT. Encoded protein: CASSLDTNTEAFF.

Here the CDR3 DNA reads TGTGCCAGCAGCCGGGAGGGGGCAACTAATGAAAAACTGTTTTTT. Its protein product is CASSREGATNEKLFF. The rearrangement links TRBV5-4 to TRBJ1-4; maybe TRBD1 (6 bases). From germline, CDR1 is SGHNT and CDR2 YYREEE (reference sequence). V lost 4 bases and J 0 bases, leaving 10 bases between the germline ends. The CDR3 has 15 amino acids.

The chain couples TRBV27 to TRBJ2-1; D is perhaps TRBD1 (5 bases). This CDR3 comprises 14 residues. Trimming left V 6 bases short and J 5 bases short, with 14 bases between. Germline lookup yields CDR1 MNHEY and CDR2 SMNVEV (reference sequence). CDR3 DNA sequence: TGTGCCAGCAGCCCGGACACCTTGAACAATGAGCAGTTCTTC. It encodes CASSPDTLNNEQFF.

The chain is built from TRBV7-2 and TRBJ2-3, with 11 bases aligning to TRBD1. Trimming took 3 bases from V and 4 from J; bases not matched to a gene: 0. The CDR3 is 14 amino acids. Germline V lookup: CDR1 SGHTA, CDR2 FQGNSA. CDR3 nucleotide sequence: TGTGCCAGCAGCTTGGGACAGGGGGCAGATACGCAGTATTTT. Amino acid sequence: CASSLGQGADTQYF.

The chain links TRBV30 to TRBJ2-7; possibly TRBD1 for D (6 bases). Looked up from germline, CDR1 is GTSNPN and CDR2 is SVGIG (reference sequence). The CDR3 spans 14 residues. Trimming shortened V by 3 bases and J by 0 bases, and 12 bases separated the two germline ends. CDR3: CAWRRADSSYEQYF. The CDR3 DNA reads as TGTGCCTGGAGGAGGGCGGACAGCTCCTACGAGCAGTACTTC. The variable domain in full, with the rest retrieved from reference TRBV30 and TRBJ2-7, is SQTIHQWPATLVQPVGSPLSLECTVEGTSNPNLYWYRQAAGRGLQLLFYSVGIGQISSEVPQNLSASRPQDRQFILSSKKLLLSDSGFYLCAWRRADSSYEQYFGPGTRLTVT.

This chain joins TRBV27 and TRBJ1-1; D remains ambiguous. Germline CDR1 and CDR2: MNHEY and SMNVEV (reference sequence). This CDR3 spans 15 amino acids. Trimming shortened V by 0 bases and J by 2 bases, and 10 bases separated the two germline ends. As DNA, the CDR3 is TGTGCCAGCAGTTTATCTAATAGAGTAAACACTGAAGCTTTCTTT. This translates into CASSLSNRVNTEAFF.